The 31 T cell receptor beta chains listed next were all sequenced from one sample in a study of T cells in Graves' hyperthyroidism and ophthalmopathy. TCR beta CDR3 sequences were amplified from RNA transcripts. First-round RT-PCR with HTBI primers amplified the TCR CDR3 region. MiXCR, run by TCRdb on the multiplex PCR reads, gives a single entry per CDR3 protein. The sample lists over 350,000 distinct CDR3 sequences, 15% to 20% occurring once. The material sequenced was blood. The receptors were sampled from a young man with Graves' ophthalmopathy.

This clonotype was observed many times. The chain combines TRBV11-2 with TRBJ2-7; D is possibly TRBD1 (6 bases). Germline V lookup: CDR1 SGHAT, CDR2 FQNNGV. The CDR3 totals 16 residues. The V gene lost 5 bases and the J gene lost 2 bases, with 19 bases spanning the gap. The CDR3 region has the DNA TGTGCCAGCAGCACCCCCGACAGGAGAAGCGCCTACGAGCAGTACTTC. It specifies CASSTPDRRSAYEQYF.

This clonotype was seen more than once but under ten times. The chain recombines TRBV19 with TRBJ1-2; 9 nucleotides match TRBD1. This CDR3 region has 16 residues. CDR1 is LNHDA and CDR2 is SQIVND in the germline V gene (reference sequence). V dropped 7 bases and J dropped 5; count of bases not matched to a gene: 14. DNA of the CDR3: TGTGCCAGTAATCCGGGACAGGGATCTTTAGGATATGGCTACACCTTC. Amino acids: CASNPGQGSLGYGYTF.

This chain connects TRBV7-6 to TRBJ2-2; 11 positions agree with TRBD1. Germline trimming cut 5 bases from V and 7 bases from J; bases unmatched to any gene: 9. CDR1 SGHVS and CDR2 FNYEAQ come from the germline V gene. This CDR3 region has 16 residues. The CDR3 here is CASSAGTGGDHGELFF. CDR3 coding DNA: TGTGCCAGCAGCGCCGGGACAGGGGGGGATCACGGGGAGCTGTTTTTT.

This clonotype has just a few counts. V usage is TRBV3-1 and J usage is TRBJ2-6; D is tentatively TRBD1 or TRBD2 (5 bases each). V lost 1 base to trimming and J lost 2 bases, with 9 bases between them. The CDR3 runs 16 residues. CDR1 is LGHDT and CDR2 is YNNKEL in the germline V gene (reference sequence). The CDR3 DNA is TGTGCCAGCAGCCAAGTTCGGGGCACTGGGGCCAACGTCCTGACTTTC. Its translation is CASSQVRGTGANVLTF.

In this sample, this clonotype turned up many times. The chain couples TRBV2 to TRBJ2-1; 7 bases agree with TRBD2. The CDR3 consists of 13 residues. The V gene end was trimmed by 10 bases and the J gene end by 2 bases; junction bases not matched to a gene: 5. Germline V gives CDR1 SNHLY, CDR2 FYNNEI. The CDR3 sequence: CATRAGAYNEQFF. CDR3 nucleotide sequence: TGTGCCACGAGGGCGGGGGCCTACAATGAGCAGTTCTTC.

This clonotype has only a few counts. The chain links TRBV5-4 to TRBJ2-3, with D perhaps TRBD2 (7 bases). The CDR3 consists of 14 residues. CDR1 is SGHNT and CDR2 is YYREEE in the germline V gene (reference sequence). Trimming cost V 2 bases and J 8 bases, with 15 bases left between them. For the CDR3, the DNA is TGTGCCAGCAGCTTAGGGGGGGGGGCTCGTACGCAGTATTTT. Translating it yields CASSLGGGARTQYF.

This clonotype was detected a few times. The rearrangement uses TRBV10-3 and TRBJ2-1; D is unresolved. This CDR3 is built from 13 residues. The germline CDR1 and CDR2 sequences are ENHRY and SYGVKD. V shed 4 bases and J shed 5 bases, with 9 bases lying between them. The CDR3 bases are TGTGCCATCAGTGCCCTTGGGGACAATGAGCAGTTCTTC. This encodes CAISALGDNEQFF.

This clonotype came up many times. The CDR3, as DNA: TGTGCCAGCGCCGAACAGGGATCCAACTATGGCTACACCTTC. This gives the protein CASAEQGSNYGYTF. V gene TRBV6-1 combines with J gene TRBJ1-2; tentative D call: TRBD1 (6 bases). Germline V CDR1 and CDR2: MNHNS, SASEGT. The CDR3 length is 14 residues. Trimming shortened V by 8 bases and J by 2 bases, and 15 bases separated the two germline ends.

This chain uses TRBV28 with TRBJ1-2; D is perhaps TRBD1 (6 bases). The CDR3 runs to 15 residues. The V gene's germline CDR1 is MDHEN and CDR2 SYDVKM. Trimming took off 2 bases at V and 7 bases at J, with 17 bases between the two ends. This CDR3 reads CASSLLQGRMGGYTF. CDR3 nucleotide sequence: TGTGCCAGCAGTTTACTCCAGGGGAGGATGGGTGGCTACACCTTC.

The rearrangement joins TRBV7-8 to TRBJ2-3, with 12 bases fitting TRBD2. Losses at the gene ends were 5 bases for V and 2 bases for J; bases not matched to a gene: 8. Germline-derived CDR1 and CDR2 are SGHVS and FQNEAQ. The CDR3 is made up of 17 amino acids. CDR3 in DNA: TGTGCCAGCAGCCCCCGACTAGCGGGGGCGAACACAGATACGCAGTATTTT. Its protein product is CASSPRLAGANTDTQYF.

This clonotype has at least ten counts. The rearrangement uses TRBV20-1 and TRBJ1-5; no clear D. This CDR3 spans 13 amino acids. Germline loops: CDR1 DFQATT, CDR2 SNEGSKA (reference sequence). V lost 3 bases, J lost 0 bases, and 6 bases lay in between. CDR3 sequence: CSASEDSNQPQHF. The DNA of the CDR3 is TGCAGTGCTAGCGAGGATAGCAATCAGCCCCAGCATTTT.

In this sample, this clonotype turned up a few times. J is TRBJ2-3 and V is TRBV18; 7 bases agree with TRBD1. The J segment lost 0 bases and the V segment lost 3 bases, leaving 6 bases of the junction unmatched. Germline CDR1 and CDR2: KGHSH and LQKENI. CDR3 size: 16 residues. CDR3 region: CASSPLTGKSTDTQYF. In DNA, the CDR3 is TGTGCCAGCTCACCTCTGACAGGGAAGAGCACAGATACGCAGTATTTT.

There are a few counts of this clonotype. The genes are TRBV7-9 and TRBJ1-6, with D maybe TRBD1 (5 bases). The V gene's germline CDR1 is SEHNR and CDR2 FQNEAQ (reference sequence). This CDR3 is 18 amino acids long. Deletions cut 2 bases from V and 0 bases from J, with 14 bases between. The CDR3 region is CASSLMLAGSSYNSPLHF. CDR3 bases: TGTGCCAGCAGCTTAATGTTGGCAGGGAGCTCCTATAATTCACCCCTCCACTTT. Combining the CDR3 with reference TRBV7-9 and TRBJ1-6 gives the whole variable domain DTGVSQNPRHKITKRGQNVTFRCDPISEHNRLYWYRQTLGQGPEFLTYFQNEAQLEKSRLLSDRFSAERPKGSFSTLEIQRTEQGDSAMYLCASSLMLAGSSYNSPLHFGNGTRLTVT.

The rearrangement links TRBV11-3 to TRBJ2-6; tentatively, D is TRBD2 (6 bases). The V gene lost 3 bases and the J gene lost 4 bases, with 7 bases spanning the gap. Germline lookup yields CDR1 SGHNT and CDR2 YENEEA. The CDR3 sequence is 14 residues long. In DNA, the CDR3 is TGTGCCAGCAGCTTCAGCGGGGGGGCCAACGTCCTGACTTTC. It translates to CASSFSGGANVLTF.

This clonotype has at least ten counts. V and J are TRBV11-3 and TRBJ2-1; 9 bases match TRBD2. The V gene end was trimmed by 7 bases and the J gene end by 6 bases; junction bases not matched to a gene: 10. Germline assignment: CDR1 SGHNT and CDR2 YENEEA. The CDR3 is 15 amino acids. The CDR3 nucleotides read TGTGCCAGCACCGCTGGCGGGGGGGCGCTCAATGAGCAGTTCTTC. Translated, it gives CASTAGGGALNEQFF.

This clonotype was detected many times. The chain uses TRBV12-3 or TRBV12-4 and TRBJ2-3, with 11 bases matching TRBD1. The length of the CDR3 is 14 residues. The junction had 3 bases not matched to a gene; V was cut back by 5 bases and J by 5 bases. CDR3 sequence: CASSGQGAIDTQYF. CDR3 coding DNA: TGTGCCAGCAGTGGACAGGGGGCTATAGATACGCAGTATTTT.

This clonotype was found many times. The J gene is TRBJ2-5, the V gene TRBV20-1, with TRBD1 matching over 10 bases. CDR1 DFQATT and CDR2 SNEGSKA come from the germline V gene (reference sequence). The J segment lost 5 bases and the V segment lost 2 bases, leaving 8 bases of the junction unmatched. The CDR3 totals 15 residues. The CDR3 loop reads CSARSRQGARETQYF. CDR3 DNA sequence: TGCAGTGCTAGATCCCGACAGGGGGCAAGGGAGACCCAGTACTTC.

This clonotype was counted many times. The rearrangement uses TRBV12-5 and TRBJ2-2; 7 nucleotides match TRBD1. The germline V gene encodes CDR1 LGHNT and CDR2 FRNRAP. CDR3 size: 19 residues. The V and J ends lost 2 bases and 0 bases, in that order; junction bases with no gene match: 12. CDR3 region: CASGLHPSGQYTNTGELFF. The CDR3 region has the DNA TGTGCTAGTGGTTTGCACCCCTCGGGACAGTACACGAACACCGGGGAGCTGTTTTTT.

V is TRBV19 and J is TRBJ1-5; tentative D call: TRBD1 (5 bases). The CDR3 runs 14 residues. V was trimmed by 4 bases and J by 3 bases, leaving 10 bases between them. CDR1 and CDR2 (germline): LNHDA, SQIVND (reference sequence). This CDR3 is CASSTDRYNQPQHF. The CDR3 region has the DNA TGTGCCAGTAGTACCGACAGATACAATCAGCCCCAGCATTTT.

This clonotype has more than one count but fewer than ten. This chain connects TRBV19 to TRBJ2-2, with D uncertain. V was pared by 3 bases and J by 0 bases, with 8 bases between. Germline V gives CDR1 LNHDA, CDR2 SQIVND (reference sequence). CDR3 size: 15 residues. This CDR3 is CASSIWVANTGELFF. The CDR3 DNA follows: TGTGCCAGTAGTATTTGGGTCGCGAACACCGGGGAGCTGTTTTTT.

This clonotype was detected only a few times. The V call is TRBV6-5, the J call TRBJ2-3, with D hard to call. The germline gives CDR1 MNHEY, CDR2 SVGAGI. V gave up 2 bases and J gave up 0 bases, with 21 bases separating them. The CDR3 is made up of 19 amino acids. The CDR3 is CASSYPLPGVGGSTDTQYF. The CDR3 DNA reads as TGTGCCAGCAGTTACCCCCTTCCGGGTGTAGGCGGAAGCACAGATACGCAGTATTTT.

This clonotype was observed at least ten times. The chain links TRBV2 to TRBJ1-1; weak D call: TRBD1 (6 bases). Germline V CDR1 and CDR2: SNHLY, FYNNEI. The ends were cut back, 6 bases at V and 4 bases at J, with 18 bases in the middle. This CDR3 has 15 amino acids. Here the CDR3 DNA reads TGTGCCAGCAGCAACCGAGGGGGGTGGCTCACTGAAGCTTTCTTT. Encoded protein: CASSNRGGWLTEAFF.

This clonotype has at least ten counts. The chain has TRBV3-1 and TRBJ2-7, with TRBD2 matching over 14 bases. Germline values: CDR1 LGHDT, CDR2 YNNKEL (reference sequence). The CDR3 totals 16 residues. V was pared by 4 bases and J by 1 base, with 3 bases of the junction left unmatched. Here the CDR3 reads CASSPGLAGESYEQYF. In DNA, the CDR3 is TGTGCCAGCAGCCCGGGACTAGCGGGGGAGTCCTACGAGCAGTACTTC.

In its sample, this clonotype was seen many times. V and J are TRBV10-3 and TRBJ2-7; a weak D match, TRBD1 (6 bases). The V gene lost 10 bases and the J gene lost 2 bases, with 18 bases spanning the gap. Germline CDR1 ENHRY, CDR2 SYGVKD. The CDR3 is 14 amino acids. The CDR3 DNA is TGTGCCACTTGGGACACCGAGGGGCCCTACGAGCAGTACTTC. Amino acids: CATWDTEGPYEQYF.

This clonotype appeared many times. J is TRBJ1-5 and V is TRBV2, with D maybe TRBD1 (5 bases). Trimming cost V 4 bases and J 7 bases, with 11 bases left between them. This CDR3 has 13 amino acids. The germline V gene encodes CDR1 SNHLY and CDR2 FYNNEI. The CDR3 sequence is CASSGQWGQPQHF. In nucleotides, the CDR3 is TGTGCCAGCAGTGGGCAGTGGGGGCAGCCCCAGCATTTT.

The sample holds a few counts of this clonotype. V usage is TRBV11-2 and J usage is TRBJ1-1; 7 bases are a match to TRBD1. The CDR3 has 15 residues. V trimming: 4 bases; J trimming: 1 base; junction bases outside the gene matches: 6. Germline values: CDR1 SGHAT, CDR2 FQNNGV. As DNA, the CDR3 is TGTGCCAGCAGCTCCGGCGACAGGGAGAACACTGAAGCTTTCTTT. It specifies CASSSGDRENTEAFF.

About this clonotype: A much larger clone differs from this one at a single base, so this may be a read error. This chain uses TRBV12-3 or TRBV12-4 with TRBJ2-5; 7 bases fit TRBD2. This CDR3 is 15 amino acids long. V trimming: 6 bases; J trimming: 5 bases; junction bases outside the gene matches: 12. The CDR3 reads CASRGRVLAGETQYF. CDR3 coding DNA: TGTGCCAGCAGGGGGAGGGTTCTAGCAGGGGAGACCCAGTACTTC.

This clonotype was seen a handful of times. The CDR3 DNA reads TGCGCCAGCAACATGGAGCGGGGGGCCAGCACCGGGGAGCTGTTTTTT. Protein sequence: CASNMERGASTGELFF. V gene TRBV5-1 combines with J gene TRBJ2-2, with 9 bases fitting TRBD2. In germline, CDR1 is SGHRS, CDR2 YFSETQ. V lost 6 bases and J lost 4; bases outside the gene matches: 10. The CDR3 is 16 amino acids. Full variable domain (rest looked up from reference TRBV5-1 and TRBJ2-2): KAGVTQTPRYLIKTRGQQVTLSCSPISGHRSVSWYQQTPGQGLQFLFEYFSETQRNKGNFPGRFSGRQFSNSRSEMNVSTLELGDSALYLCASNMERGASTGELFFGEGSRLTVL.

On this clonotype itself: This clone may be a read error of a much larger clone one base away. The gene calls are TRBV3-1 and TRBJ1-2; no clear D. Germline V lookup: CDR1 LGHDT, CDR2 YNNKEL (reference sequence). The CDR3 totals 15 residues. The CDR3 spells CASGQDLAANYGYTF. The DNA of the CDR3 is TGTGCCAGCGGCCAAGATTTGGCAGCTAACTATGGCTACACCTTC.

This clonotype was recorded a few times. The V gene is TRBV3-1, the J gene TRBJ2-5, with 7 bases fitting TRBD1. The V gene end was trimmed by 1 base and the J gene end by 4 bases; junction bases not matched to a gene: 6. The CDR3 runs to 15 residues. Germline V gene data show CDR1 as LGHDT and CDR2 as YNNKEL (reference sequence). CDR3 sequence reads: CASSQGQGEAETQYF. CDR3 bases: TGTGCCAGCAGCCAAGGACAGGGTGAGGCAGAGACCCAGTACTTC.

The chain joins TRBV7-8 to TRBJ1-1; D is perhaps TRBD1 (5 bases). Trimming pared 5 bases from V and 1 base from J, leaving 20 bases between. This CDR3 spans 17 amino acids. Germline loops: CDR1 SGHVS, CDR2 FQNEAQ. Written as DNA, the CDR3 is TGTGCCAGCAGCCCCCGGGGGATTTTAGGGGAGAACACTGAAGCTTTCTTT. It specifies CASSPRGILGENTEAFF.